The 20 T cell receptor beta chains given below trace back to one sample, sequenced in a study of blood T cells in healthy people across ages. The second PCR ran roughly 7 to 12 cycles with a sample-barcoded 5' primer and J-beta primers. TCRdb reprocessed the 5' RACE reads with MiXCR, giving one entry per CDR3 protein. The sample contains just under 750,000 distinct CDR3 sequences, about a fifth of which appear only once. Sequenced sample: blood. The receptors stem from a man aged 65-85 years in good health.

The V gene is TRBV5-8, the J gene TRBJ1-2; TRBD1 matches 10 bases. The length of the CDR3 is 13 residues. V lost 4 bases to trimming and J lost 6 bases; unmatched junction nucleotides: 3. Germline V gene sequence: CDR1 SGHTS, CDR2 YDEGEE. The CDR3 region is CASSKTGGDGYTF. The CDR3 DNA sequence: TGTGCCAGCAGCAAGACAGGGGGCGATGGCTACACCTTC.

This clonotype was counted a few times. The genes are TRBV9 and TRBJ2-1; D is tentatively TRBD1 or TRBD2 (5 bases each). The J call may be mistaken, given a closer DNA end match to TRBJ2-7. The germline V gene has CDR1 SGDLS and CDR2 YYNGEE. The CDR3 length is 14 residues. The CDR3 DNA follows: TGTGCCAGCAGCGTAGGGGGCGGGTTCTACGAGCAGTACTTC. Its protein is CASSVGGGFYEQYF.

CDR3 protein: CSAPRDFSTSSYEQYF. CDR3 DNA sequence: TGCAGTGCTCCTAGGGATTTTTCTACCAGCTCCTACGAGCAGTACTTC. The genes are TRBV20-1 and TRBJ2-7; D is unresolved. CDR3 length: 16 amino acids. Trimming pared 5 bases from V and 0 bases from J, leaving 20 bases between. Germline-derived CDR1 and CDR2 are DFQATT and SNEGSKA (reference sequence).

J is TRBJ1-3 and V is TRBV5-1; D is ambiguous. V lost 1 base, J lost 0 bases, and 8 bases lay in between. CDR3 size: 15 residues. Germline V gives CDR1 SGHRS, CDR2 YFSETQ. The CDR3 loop reads CASSLTGNSGNTIYF. The CDR3 DNA reads as TGCGCCAGCAGCTTGACCGGCAACTCTGGAAACACCATATATTTT.

The V gene is TRBV4-1, the J gene TRBJ1-1; 7 nucleotides match TRBD1. Trimming removed 5 bases from V and 1 base from J; junction bases left unmatched: 7. CDR3 length: 15 amino acids. CDR1 is MGHRA, CDR2 YSYEKL, per germline. CDR3 region: CASSADRAPNTEAFF. For the CDR3, the DNA is TGCGCCAGCAGCGCCGACAGGGCCCCGAACACTGAAGCTTTCTTT.

This clonotype was detected a few times. The genes are TRBV24-1 and TRBJ2-3; D perhaps matches TRBD2 (5 bases). CDR3 length equals 13 residues. Germline V gene sequence: CDR1 KGHDR, CDR2 SFDVKD. The germline V and J ends were trimmed by 8 bases and 5 bases, with 13 bases remaining between them. CDR3 residues: CATNDASLDTQYF. The CDR3 nucleotides are TGTGCCACCAATGACGCTAGCCTAGATACGCAGTATTTT.

The chain uses TRBV19 and TRBJ1-2; D is perhaps TRBD1 (5 bases). Trimming cost V 3 bases and J 0 bases, with 8 bases left between them. CDR1 is LNHDA and CDR2 is SQIVND in the germline V gene (reference sequence). The CDR3 has 14 amino acids. This chain's CDR3 is CASSMGGANYGYTF. Written as DNA, the CDR3 is TGTGCCAGTAGTATGGGGGGAGCTAACTATGGCTACACCTTC. Full variable domain (missing parts from reference TRBV19 and TRBJ1-2): DGGITQSPKYLFRKEGQNVTLSCEQNLNHDAMYWYRQDPGQGLRLIYYSQIVNDFQKGDIAEGYSVSREKKESFPLTVTSAQKNPTAFYLCASSMGGANYGYTFGSGTRLTVV.

The chain has TRBV29-1 and TRBJ2-7; maybe TRBD1 (5 bases). V was clipped by 3 bases and J by 1 base, with 13 bases between them. This CDR3 has 14 amino acids. Germline V lookup: CDR1 SQVTM, CDR2 ANQGSEA. The CDR3 is CSVDRGGDSYEQYF. The DNA for the CDR3 is TGCAGCGTTGATAGGGGTGGGGATTCCTACGAGCAGTACTTC.

The chain is built from TRBV5-4 and TRBJ2-1; D uncertain. Germline values: CDR1 SGHNT, CDR2 YYREEE (reference sequence). CDR3 size: 13 residues. Trimming cost V 4 bases and J 4 bases, with 9 bases left between them. CDR3 nucleotide sequence: TGTGCCAGCAGCGGGGAATGGTACAATGAGCAGTTCTTC. Its translation is CASSGEWYNEQFF.

This clonotype turned up a few times. The CDR3 region is CASSLIGTPRGIETQYF. For the CDR3, the DNA is TGCGCCAGCAGCCTAATCGGGACTCCTCGGGGGATAGAGACCCAGTACTTC. The chain has TRBV5-1 and TRBJ2-5, with D possibly matching TRBD2 (6 bases). Germline V CDR1 and CDR2: SGHRS, YFSETQ. Trimming removed 4 bases from V and 4 bases from J, with 23 bases in between. The CDR3 is 17 amino acids.

The CDR3 is CASSTNMGETQYF. The CDR3 DNA sequence: TGTGCCAGCAGTACCAACATGGGGGAGACCCAGTACTTC. The V gene is TRBV2, the J gene TRBJ2-5, with D unclear. The CDR3 length is 13 residues. Germline CDR1 SNHLY, CDR2 FYNNEI. V lost 5 bases to trimming and J lost 5 bases, with 12 bases between them.

The chain couples TRBV27 to TRBJ1-1; 8 bases are shared with TRBD1. V lost 6 bases and J lost 0; bases outside the gene matches: 12. There are 17 residues in the CDR3. Germline V CDR1 and CDR2: MNHEY, SMNVEV (reference sequence). CDR3 sequence: CASSTGQGRTVNTEAFF. The CDR3 DNA is TGTGCCAGCAGCACCGGACAGGGTAGGACGGTGAACACTGAAGCTTTCTTT.

The V and J genes are TRBV12-5 and TRBJ2-5; D perhaps matches TRBD1 (6 bases). V was trimmed by 4 bases and J by 3 bases, leaving 12 bases between them. Germline V CDR1 and CDR2: LGHNT, FRNRAP. The CDR3 runs 14 residues. The CDR3 here is CASGSQGLKETQYF. The DNA for the CDR3 is TGTGCTAGTGGTTCTCAGGGGCTCAAAGAGACCCAGTACTTC. Supplemented by reference TRBV12-5 and TRBJ2-5, the full variable domain reads DARVTQTPRHKVTEMGQEVTMRCQPILGHNTVFWYRQTMMQGLELLAYFRNRAPLDDSGMPKDRFSAEMPDATLATLKIQPSEPRDSAVYFCASGSQGLKETQYFGPGTRLLVL.

This clonotype was detected a few times. The chain couples TRBV10-3 to TRBJ1-1; a possible D gene is TRBD1 (5 bases). The V end lost 0 bases, the J end lost 1 base, and 9 bases lay between the germline ends. This CDR3 is built from 15 residues. CDR1 is ENHRY and CDR2 is SYGVKD in the germline V gene. The CDR3 sequence is CAISESRDGNTEAFF. The CDR3, as DNA: TGTGCCATCAGTGAGTCTAGGGACGGGAACACTGAAGCTTTCTTT.

There are a few counts of this clonotype. CDR3 nucleotides: TGCAGTGCTTGGGCCCAGGGGGTAGGGAGAAACACCATATATTTT. Its protein is CSAWAQGVGRNTIYF. The chain couples TRBV20-1 to TRBJ1-3, with TRBD1 identical over 7 bases. CDR1 is DFQATT, CDR2 SNEGSKA, per germline (reference sequence). Unmatched junction bases numbered 12, after V lost 5 bases and J lost 5 bases. This CDR3 has 15 amino acids.

This clonotype has just a few counts. The chain joins TRBV20-1 to TRBJ1-2, with D perhaps TRBD1 (5 bases). The germline CDR1 and CDR2 sequences are DFQATT and SNEGSKA (reference sequence). V lost 6 bases and J lost 5, with 16 bases in between. The CDR3 totals 13 residues. Here the CDR3 reads CSARTRGAYGYTF. In DNA form, the CDR3 reads TGCAGTGCCCGGACAAGAGGCGCTTATGGCTACACCTTC.

This clonotype was observed a handful of times. The rearrangement joins TRBV6-1 to TRBJ2-5, with D perhaps given as TRBD1 or TRBD2 (5 bases each). Germline CDR1 reads MNHNS; CDR2 reads SASEGT. The CDR3 extends over 14 amino acids. Trimming shortened V by 6 bases and J by 1 base, and 12 bases separated the two germline ends. The CDR3 here is CASRKRGVQETQYF. CDR3 bases: TGTGCCAGCAGAAAAAGGGGAGTCCAAGAGACCCAGTACTTC.

This clonotype was counted only a few times. V is TRBV2 and J is TRBJ2-5, with no clear D. Near its end, the DNA agrees better with TRBJ2-1, so the J call may be wrong. The CDR3 sequence is 13 residues long. Germline assignment: CDR1 SNHLY and CDR2 FYNNEI. The CDR3 spells CASSLLQSNEQFF. DNA for the CDR3: TGTGCCAGCAGTTTACTACAATCTAATGAGCAGTTCTTC.

The J gene is TRBJ2-5, the V gene TRBV20-1; 8 nucleotides line up with TRBD1. The CDR3 extends over 15 amino acids. Germline V gene lookup returns CDR1 DFQATT and CDR2 SNEGSKA (reference sequence). With V trimmed by 5 bases and J by 5 bases, 13 bases remained unmatched. In DNA form, the CDR3 reads TGCAGTGCTCCCGCTCTCGACAGGGGACCTGAGACCCAGTACTTC. It encodes CSAPALDRGPETQYF.

This clonotype was counted only a few times. J is TRBJ1-3 and V is TRBV11-2; D gene ambiguous. The germline V gene has CDR1 SGHAT and CDR2 FQNNGV. The CDR3 consists of 15 residues. Trimming pared 0 bases from V and 7 bases from J, leaving 13 bases between. This chain's CDR3 is CASSLDNSFGNTIYF. The CDR3 region has the DNA TGTGCCAGCAGCTTAGATAACAGCTTCGGGAACACCATATATTTT.